This T cell receptor beta chain is drawn from a study of blood T cell repertoires in COVID-19. Across the whole study: T cells, B-cell-depleted T cells, or PBMCs provided the cDNA or gDNA that served as material.

In the authors' workflow: The assay estimated nucleated cells by amplifying reference gene primers. Data came from immunoSEQ multiplex PCR; TCRdb stores just in-frame clones and leaves some out. The V and J calls and clone size were taken over from that table, and D and trimming were inferred from the DNA. The sample contains over 400,000 clones, roughly 91% of which appear only once. The V gene end was trimmed by 1 base and the J gene end by 4 bases; junction bases not matched to a gene: 5. CDR3 length: 15 amino acids. Germline assignment: CDR1 SGHTA and CDR2 FQGTGA. The clonotype comes from a woman between 50 and 59 years old with COVID-19, enrolled during active disease. The V and J genes are TRBV7-3 and TRBJ2-3, with 7 positions matching TRBD2. Material: peripheral blood. Here the CDR3 reads CASSLMAGVPDTQYF. The DNA for the CDR3 is TGTGCCAGCAGCTTAATGGCGGGGGTTCCAGATACGCAGTATTTT.